This record covers a single T cell receptor (beta chain). Its target is unknown. TCRdb's copy holds only in-frame clones and misses some; the assay was immunoSEQ multiplex PCR. The sample table includes approximately 10,000 clones. Median age approximately 10 years (about 2.3-22.9); median disease duration approximately 7 years (0.2-19.1). Germline V CDR1 and CDR2: MNHNS, SASEGT. This CDR3 is built from 13 residues. Nucleotide data are not available. This entry belongs to a study of synovial regulatory T cells in juvenile arthritis. Study-level findings and limits: Compared with other blood Treg cells, inflammation-associated Treg cells had reduced TCR diversity. Synovial Teff and blood CPL repertoires partially overlapped with iaTreg TCR repertoires, which were largely patient-private. iaTreg cells shared more CDR3 sequences with synovial Tregs than other blood Tregs did.

V gene TRBV6-1 combines with J gene TRBJ1-5; TCRdb picks TRBD1, but there is no DNA to check that call. The source is a donor younger than 30 with juvenile idiopathic arthritis. Sequencing used Treg cells from blood. Subset indicated: remaining (HLA-DR-negative) circulating blood Treg cells. This CDR3 reads CASSERGRQPQHF.